A selection of T cell receptor beta chains follows, all from one sample in a study of cytomegalovirus exposure and HLA in healthy donors. The protocol was immunoSEQ multiplex PCR, while the TCRdb copy is restricted to in-frame clones and leaves out a portion. The table has 180,000 or so clones, roughly 80% seen once; the top ten hold over 2.5%. Sequencing was performed on PBMCs. The receptors were sampled from a female donor in good health and CMV-seronegative. Each CDR3 is given with its conserved first and last residue. Each record gives: J gene, V gene, D gene, clone size, CDR3 length, CDR3 protein, CDR3 DNA. D genes are given only for firm matches. Expanded clones get a size class; other rows say once, few or many, or leave the size out.

J: TRBJ2-7
V: TRBV4-1
D: TRBD1
size: few
length: 15
CDR3: CASSPRDSRIYEQYF
DNA: TGCGCCAGCAGCCCCCGGGACAGTCGTATCTACGAGCAGTACTTC

J: TRBJ2-7
V: TRBV27
D: TRBD2
size: NA
length: 17
CDR3: CASSAGTSGRYPYEQYF
DNA: TGTGCCAGCAGTGCCGGGACTAGCGGGAGATACCCCTACGAGCAGTACTTC

J: TRBJ1-2
V: TRBV13
D: NA
size: NA
length: 12
CDR3: CASSLAPGGYTF
DNA: TGTGCCAGCAGCTTGGCCCCGGGAGGCTACACCTTC

J: TRBJ2-7
V: TRBV7-3
D: TRBD1
size: NA
length: 15
CDR3: CASSLTGTGSYEQYF
DNA: TGTGCCAGCAGCTTAACCGGGACAGGGTCGTACGAGCAGTACTTC

J: TRBJ1-2
V: TRBV6-5
D: NA
size: NA
length: 12
CDR3: CASNGANYGYTF
DNA: TGTGCCAGCAACGGAGCTAACTATGGCTACACCTTC

J: TRBJ2-1
V: TRBV19
D: NA
size: few
length: 14
CDR3: CASSGAVGYNEQFF
DNA: TGTGCCAGTAGTGGAGCTGTTGGGTACAATGAGCAGTTCTTC

J: TRBJ1-2
V: TRBV28
D: TRBD1
size: NA
length: 13
CDR3: CASSLGQHYGYTF
DNA: TGTGCCAGCAGTTTGGGACAGCACTATGGCTACACCTTC

J: TRBJ2-7
V: TRBV19
D: NA
size: NA
length: 15
CDR3: CASNSDYRAWDEQYF
DNA: TGTGCCAGTAACTCTGACTACAGGGCGTGGGACGAGCAGTACTTC

J: TRBJ1-5
V: TRBV2
D: TRBD1
size: NA
length: 13
CDR3: CASYPGQNQPQHF
DNA: TGTGCCAGTTATCCGGGACAGAATCAGCCCCAGCATTTT

J: TRBJ2-2
V: TRBV29-1
D: NA
size: NA
length: 14
CDR3: CSADEGVSTGELFF
DNA: TGCAGCGCCGACGAGGGGGTGAGCACCGGGGAGCTGTTTTTT

J: TRBJ1-2
V: TRBV18
D: NA
size: NA
length: 15
CDR3: CASSPSGGDNYGYTF
DNA: TGTGCCAGCTCACCCTCTGGGGGCGATAACTATGGCTACACCTTC

J: TRBJ1-2
V: TRBV7-2
D: NA
size: NA
length: 15
CDR3: CASRPGQTPFYGYTF
DNA: TGTGCCAGCAGGCCCGGACAGACTCCTTTCTATGGCTACACCTTC

J: TRBJ2-7
V: TRBV25-1
D: NA
size: NA
length: 14
CDR3: CASSEWGQEGEQYF
DNA: TGTGCCAGCAGTGAATGGGGCCAGGAGGGCGAGCAGTACTTC

J: TRBJ1-5
V: TRBV11-2
D: NA
size: NA
length: 14
CDR3: CASSLERGSQPQHF
DNA: TGTGCCAGCAGCTTAGAAAGGGGAAGTCAGCCCCAGCATTTT